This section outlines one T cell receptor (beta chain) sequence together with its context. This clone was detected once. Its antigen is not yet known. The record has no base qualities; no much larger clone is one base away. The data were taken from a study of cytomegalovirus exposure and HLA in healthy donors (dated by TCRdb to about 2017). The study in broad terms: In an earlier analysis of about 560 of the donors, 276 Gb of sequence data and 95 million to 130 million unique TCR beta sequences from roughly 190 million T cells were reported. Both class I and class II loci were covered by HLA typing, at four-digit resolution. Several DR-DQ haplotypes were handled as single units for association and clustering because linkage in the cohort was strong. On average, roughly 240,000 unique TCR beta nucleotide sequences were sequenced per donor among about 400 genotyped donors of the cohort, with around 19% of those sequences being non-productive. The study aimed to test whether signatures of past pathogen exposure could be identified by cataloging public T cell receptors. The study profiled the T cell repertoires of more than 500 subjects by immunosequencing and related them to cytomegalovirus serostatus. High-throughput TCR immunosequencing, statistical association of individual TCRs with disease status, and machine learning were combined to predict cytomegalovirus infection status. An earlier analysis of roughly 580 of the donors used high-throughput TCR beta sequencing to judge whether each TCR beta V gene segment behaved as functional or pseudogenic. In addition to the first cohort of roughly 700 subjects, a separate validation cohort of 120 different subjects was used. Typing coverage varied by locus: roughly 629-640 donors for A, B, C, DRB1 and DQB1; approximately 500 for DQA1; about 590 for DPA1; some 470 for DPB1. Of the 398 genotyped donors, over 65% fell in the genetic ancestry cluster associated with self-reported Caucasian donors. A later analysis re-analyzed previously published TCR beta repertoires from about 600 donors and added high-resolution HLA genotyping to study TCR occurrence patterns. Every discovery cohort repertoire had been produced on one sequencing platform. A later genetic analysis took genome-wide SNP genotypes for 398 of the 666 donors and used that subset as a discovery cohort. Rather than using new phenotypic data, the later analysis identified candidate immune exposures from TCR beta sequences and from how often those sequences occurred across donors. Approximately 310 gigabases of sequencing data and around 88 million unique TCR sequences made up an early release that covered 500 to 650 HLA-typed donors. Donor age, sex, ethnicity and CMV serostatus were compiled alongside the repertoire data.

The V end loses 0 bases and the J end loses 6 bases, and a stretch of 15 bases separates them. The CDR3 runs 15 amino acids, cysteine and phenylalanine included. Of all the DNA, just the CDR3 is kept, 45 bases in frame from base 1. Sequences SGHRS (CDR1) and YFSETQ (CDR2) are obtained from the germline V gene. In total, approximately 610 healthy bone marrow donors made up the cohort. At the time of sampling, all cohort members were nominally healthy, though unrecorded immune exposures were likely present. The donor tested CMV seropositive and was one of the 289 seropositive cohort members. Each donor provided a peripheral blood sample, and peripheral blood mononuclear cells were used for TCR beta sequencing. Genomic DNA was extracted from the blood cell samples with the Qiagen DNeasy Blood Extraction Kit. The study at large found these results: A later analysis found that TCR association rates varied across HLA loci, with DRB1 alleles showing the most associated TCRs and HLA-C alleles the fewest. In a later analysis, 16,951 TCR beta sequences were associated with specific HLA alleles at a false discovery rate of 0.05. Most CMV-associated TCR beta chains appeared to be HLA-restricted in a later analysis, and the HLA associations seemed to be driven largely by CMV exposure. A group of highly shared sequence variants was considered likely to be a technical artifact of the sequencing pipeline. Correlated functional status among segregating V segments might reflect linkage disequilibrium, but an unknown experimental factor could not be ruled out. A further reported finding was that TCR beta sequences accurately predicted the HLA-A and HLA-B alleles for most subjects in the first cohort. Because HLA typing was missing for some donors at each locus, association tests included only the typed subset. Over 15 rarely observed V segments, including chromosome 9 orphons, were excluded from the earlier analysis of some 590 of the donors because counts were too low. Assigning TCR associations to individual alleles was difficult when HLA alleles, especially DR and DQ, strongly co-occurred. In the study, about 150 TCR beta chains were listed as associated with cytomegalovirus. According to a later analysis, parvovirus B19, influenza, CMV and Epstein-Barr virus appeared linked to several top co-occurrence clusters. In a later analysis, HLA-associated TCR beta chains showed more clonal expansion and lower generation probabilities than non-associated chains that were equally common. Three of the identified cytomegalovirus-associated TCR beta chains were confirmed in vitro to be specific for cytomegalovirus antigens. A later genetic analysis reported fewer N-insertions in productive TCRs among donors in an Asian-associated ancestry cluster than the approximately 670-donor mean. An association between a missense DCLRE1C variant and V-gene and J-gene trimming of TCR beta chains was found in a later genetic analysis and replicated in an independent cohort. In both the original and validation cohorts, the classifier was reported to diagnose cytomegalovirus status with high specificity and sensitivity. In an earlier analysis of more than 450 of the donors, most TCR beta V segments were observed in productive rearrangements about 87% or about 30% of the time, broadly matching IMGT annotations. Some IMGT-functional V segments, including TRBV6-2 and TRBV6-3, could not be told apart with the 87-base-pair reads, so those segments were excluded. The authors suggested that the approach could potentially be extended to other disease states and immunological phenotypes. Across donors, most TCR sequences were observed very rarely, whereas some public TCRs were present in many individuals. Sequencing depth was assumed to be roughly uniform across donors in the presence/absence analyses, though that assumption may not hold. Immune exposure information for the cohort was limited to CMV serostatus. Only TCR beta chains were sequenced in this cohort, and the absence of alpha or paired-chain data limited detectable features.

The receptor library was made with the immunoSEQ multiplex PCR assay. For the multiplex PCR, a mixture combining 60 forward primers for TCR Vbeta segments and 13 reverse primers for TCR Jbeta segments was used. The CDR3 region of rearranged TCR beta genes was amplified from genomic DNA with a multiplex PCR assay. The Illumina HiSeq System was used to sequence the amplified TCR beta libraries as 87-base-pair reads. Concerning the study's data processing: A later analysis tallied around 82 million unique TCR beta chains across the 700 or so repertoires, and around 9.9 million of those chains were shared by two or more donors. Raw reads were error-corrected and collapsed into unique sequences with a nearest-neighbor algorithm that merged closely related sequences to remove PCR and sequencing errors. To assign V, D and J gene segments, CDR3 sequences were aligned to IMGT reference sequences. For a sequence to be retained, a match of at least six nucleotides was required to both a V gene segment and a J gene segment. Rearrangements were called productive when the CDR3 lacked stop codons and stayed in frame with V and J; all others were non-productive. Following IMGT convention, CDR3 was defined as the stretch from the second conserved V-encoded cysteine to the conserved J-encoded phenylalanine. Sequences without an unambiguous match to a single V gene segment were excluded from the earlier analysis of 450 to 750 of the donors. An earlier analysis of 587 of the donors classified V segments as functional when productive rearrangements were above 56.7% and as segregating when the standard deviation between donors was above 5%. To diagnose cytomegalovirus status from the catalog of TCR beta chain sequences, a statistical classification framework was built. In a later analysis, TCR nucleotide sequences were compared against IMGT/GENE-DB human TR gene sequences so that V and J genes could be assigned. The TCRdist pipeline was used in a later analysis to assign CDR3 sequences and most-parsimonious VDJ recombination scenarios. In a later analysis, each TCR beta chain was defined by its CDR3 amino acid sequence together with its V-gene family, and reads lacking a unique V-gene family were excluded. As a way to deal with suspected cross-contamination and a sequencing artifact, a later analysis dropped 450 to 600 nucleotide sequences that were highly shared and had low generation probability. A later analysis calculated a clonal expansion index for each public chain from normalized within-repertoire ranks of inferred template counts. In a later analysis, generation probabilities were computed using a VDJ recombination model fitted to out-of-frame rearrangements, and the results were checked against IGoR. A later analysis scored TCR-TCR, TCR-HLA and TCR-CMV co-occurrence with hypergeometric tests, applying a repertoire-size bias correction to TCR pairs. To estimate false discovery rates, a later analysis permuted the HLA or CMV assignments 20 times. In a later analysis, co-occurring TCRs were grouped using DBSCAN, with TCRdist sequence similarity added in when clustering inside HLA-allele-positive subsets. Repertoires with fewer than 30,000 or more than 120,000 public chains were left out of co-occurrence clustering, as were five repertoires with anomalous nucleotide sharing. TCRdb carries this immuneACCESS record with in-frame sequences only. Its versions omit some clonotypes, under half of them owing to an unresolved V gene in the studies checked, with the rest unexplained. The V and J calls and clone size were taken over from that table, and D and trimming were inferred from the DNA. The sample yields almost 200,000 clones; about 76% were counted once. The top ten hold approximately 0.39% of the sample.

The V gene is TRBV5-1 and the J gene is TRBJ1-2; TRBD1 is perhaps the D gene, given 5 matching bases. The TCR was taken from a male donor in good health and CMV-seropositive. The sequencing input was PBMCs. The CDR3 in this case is CASSLEVVQGDGYTF. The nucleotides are TGCGCCAGCAGCTTGGAGGTCGTCCAGGGTGATGGCTACACCTTC.